This T cell receptor beta chain is drawn from a study of regulatory and conventional T cells in RAG deficiency. Germline values: CDR1 MNHEY, CDR2 SVGAGI. The CDR3 covers 12 residues. V lost 7 bases, J lost 6 bases, and 10 bases lay in between. Assay: immunoSEQ multiplex PCR; the TCRdb copy retains only in-frame clones and omits some. The sample records fewer than 35,000 clones, about 89% being singletons. The sample was also linked to a second study, of regulatory T cells. Per that study: Amplification used 52 TRBV primers and 13 TRBJ primers. Patient repertoires had restricted TRB V-J pairs and skewed V and J usage, most in Tregs.

Sequencing used CD8+ T cells sorted from blood. The clonotype originates from a human donor in good health. V usage is TRBV6-5 and J usage is TRBJ2-1; possible D gene TRBD2, 6 bases. The DNA for the CDR3 is TGTGCCAGCAAGGAGGGTTTCAATGAGCAGTTCTTC. It yields the protein CASKEGFNEQFF.